This entry lists 25 T cell receptor beta chains sequenced from one sample in a study of OX40 agonist ivuxolimab in advanced cancers. Sequencing was performed with immunoSEQ multiplex PCR; in TCRdb, only in-frame clones are kept and a portion is missing. The sample contains some 61,000 clones, roughly 80% of which appear only once. Sequencing was performed on CD4+ or CD8+ T cells sorted from blood, taken in a trial of the OX40 agonist ivuxolimab. The origin of the receptors is an adult with an advanced solid tumor such as melanoma, head and neck, liver or kidney cancer.

The chain employs TRBV5-5 and TRBJ2-4; tentatively, D is TRBD1 or TRBD2 (5 bases each). Germline V gives CDR1 SGHKS, CDR2 YYEKEE (reference sequence). The CDR3 has 14 amino acids. V lost 0 bases, J lost 10 bases, and 14 bases lay in between. This CDR3 is CASSLGDGSDIQYF. Here the CDR3 DNA reads TGTGCCAGCAGCTTGGGGGACGGGTCTGATATTCAGTACTTC. The entire variable domain, with the rest obtained from reference TRBV5-5 and TRBJ2-4, is as follows: DAGVTQSPTHLIKTRGQQVTLRCSPISGHKSVSWYQQVLGQGPQFIFQYYEKEERGRGNFPDRFSARQFPNYSSELNVNALLLGDSALYLCASSLGDGSDIQYFGAGTRLSVL.

The chain combines TRBV28 with TRBJ1-4; 9 bases line up with TRBD1. Germline V gene lookup returns CDR1 MDHEN and CDR2 SYDVKM. CDR3 size: 15 residues. Losses at the gene ends were 5 bases for V and 8 bases for J; bases not matched to a gene: 9. In DNA form, the CDR3 reads TGTGCCAGCAGTCCAGCAGGGACAGGGAGGGAAAAACTGTTTTTT. It translates to CASSPAGTGREKLFF.

The chain recombines TRBV19 with TRBJ2-2; D is ambiguous. The CDR3 covers 17 residues. Trimming stripped 4 bases from V and 0 bases from J, with 15 bases between. Germline V gene lookup returns CDR1 LNHDA and CDR2 SQIVND (reference sequence). This chain's CDR3 is CASSRAGSLANTGELFF. In DNA, the CDR3 is TGTGCCAGTAGTAGGGCTGGAAGCCTAGCGAACACCGGGGAGCTGTTTTTT.

The chain is built from TRBV19 and TRBJ1-5; D is uncertain. V lost 2 bases and J lost 5, with 16 bases in between. In germline, CDR1 is LNHDA, CDR2 SQIVND (reference sequence). This CDR3 spans 16 amino acids. The CDR3 DNA reads as TGTGCCAGTAGTATAAATGAAGGAATGGTGTATCAGCCCCAGCATTTT. Translated, it gives CASSINEGMVYQPQHF. The whole variable domain, remainder taken from reference TRBV19 and TRBJ1-5, is DGGITQSPKYLFRKEGQNVTLSCEQNLNHDAMYWYRQDPGQGLRLIYYSQIVNDFQKGDIAEGYSVSREKKESFPLTVTSAQKNPTAFYLCASSINEGMVYQPQHFGDGTRLSIL.

This clone is a singleton in its sample. The chain recombines TRBV19 with TRBJ2-5; 14 bases align to TRBD2. The V and J ends lost 4 bases and 4 bases, in that order; junction bases with no gene match: 5. Germline V lookup: CDR1 LNHDA, CDR2 SQIVND (reference sequence). CDR3 length: 16 residues. CDR3 sequence: CASSSRLAGGPETQYF. The CDR3 DNA follows: TGTGCCAGTAGTAGCCGACTAGCGGGGGGGCCAGAGACCCAGTACTTC. Full variable domain (remainder filled in from reference TRBV19 and TRBJ2-5): DGGITQSPKYLFRKEGQNVTLSCEQNLNHDAMYWYRQDPGQGLRLIYYSQIVNDFQKGDIAEGYSVSREKKESFPLTVTSAQKNPTAFYLCASSSRLAGGPETQYFGPGTRLLVL.

The V and J genes are TRBV6-5 and TRBJ1-5; perhaps TRBD1 as D (5 bases). The germline V and J ends were trimmed by 2 bases and 5 bases, with 13 bases remaining between them. The germline V gene has CDR1 MNHEY and CDR2 SVGAGI. This CDR3 spans 15 amino acids. The CDR3 DNA reads as TGTGCCAGCAGTTACAGGGGCGGAGGGGATCAGCCCCAGCATTTT. Its translation is CASSYRGGGDQPQHF.

The CDR3: CSVADSLDTEAFF. DNA for the CDR3: TGCAGCGTGGCCGACAGTCTGGACACTGAAGCTTTCTTT. This sequence joins TRBV29-1 and TRBJ1-1, with a tentative D call TRBD1 (5 bases). This CDR3 spans 13 amino acids. With 6 bases removed from V and 3 bases from J, the gap between germline ends came to 14 bases. Germline-derived CDR1 and CDR2 are SQVTM and ANQGSEA.

The genes are TRBV7-9 and TRBJ2-1; possible D gene TRBD1, 7 bases. Germline CDR1 and CDR2: SEHNR and FQNEAQ (reference sequence). CDR3 length equals 15 residues. Deletions cut 2 bases from V and 10 bases from J, with 18 bases between. The CDR3 loop reads CASSLTHQGGSEQFF. The CDR3, as DNA: TGTGCCAGCAGCTTAACTCATCAGGGGGGTTCGGAGCAGTTCTTC.

J is TRBJ2-7 and V is TRBV7-9; 7 bases align to TRBD2. This CDR3 is 16 amino acids long. Trimming cost V 0 bases and J 1 base; bases outside gene matches: 6. Germline lookup yields CDR1 SEHNR and CDR2 FQNEAQ (reference sequence). CDR3 DNA sequence: TGTGCCAGCAGCTTAGCGGCGGGAGAGGGATCCTACGAGCAGTACTTC. This sequence encodes CASSLAAGEGSYEQYF.

V usage is TRBV5-1 and J usage is TRBJ2-1; no clear D gene. The V end was cut by 0 bases, the J end by 0 bases, with 10 bases between. This CDR3 has 16 amino acids. Germline V CDR1 and CDR2: SGHRS, YFSETQ. CDR3 nucleotides: TGCGCCAGCAGCTTGGGTGTCGCAAGCTCCTACAATGAGCAGTTCTTC. Translation gives CASSLGVASSYNEQFF. The whole variable domain, filled in from reference TRBV5-1 and TRBJ2-1, reads KAGVTQTPRYLIKTRGQQVTLSCSPISGHRSVSWYQQTPGQGLQFLFEYFSETQRNKGNFPGRFSGRQFSNSRSEMNVSTLELGDSALYLCASSLGVASSYNEQFFGPGTRLTVL.

The CDR3 region is CASSSRTEFYEQYF. Written as DNA, the CDR3 is TGTGCCAGCAGTTCGAGGACGGAATTTTACGAGCAGTACTTC. This rearrangement joins TRBV28 to TRBJ2-7; D gene ambiguous. The V gene lost 4 bases and the J gene lost 4 bases, with 14 bases spanning the gap. The CDR3 covers 14 residues. CDR1 and CDR2 from the germline V gene are MDHEN and SYDVKM.

This clone is a singleton in its sample. The genes are TRBV28 and TRBJ2-7; 16 bases line up with TRBD2. Trimming took 1 base from V and 3 from J; bases not matched to a gene: 15. This CDR3 has 21 residues. In germline, CDR1 is MDHEN, CDR2 SYDVKM. The CDR3 DNA reads as TGTGCCAGCAGTTTATCCCAGCACCGCTTGGGACTAGCGGGAGGGATCTACGAGCAGTACTTC. Its translation: CASSLSQHRLGLAGGIYEQYF. Supplemented by reference TRBV28 and TRBJ2-7, the full variable domain reads DVKVTQSSRYLVKRTGEKVFLECVQDMDHENMFWYRQDPGLGLRLIYFSYDVKMKEKGDIPEGYSVSREKKERFSLILESASTNQTSMYLCASSLSQHRLGLAGGIYEQYFGPGTRLTVT.

The rearrangement joins TRBV7-3 to TRBJ2-3; perhaps D is TRBD1 or TRBD2 (5 bases each). The CDR3 is 15 residues long. The germline V gene has CDR1 SGHTA and CDR2 FQGTGA. V was cut by 3 bases and J by 1 base, with 11 bases left in between. In DNA, the CDR3 is TGTGCCAGCAGCTTGGGACCCCTCGGCACAGATACGCAGTATTTT. This translates into CASSLGPLGTDTQYF.

This clone has only one observation. The CDR3 reads CASSETPGANSYEQYF. The CDR3 DNA follows: TGTGCCAGCAGCGAAACGCCAGGGGCCAACTCCTACGAGCAGTACTTC. This chain uses TRBV5-5 with TRBJ2-7; possibly TRBD1 for D (6 bases). Germline CDR1 is SGHKS and CDR2 is YYEKEE (reference sequence). The CDR3 is 16 residues long. V lost 4 bases and J lost 0, with 17 bases in between.

This chain links TRBV5-1 with TRBJ2-5; perhaps TRBD1 as D (6 bases). V shed 6 bases and J shed 7 bases, with 19 bases lying between them. The CDR3 covers 14 residues. Germline V gives CDR1 SGHRS, CDR2 YFSETQ. Here the CDR3 DNA reads TGCGCCAGCAAGAACCAGGGGCTCACAGGGACCCAGTACTTC. Translation: CASKNQGLTGTQYF. Combining the CDR3 with reference TRBV5-1 and TRBJ2-5 gives the whole variable domain KAGVTQTPRYLIKTRGQQVTLSCSPISGHRSVSWYQQTPGQGLQFLFEYFSETQRNKGNFPGRFSGRQFSNSRSEMNVSTLELGDSALYLCASKNQGLTGTQYFGPGTRLLVL.

The chain joins TRBV5-1 to TRBJ1-3; D is undetermined. This CDR3 comprises 15 residues. Trimming removed 0 bases at V and 0 bases at J, with 7 bases between. In germline, CDR1 is SGHRS, CDR2 YFSETQ. In nucleotides, the CDR3 is TGCGCCAGCAGCTTGGAAGGCAACTCTGGAAACACCATATATTTT. It specifies CASSLEGNSGNTIYF. The variable domain in full, completed from reference TRBV5-1 and TRBJ1-3, reads KAGVTQTPRYLIKTRGQQVTLSCSPISGHRSVSWYQQTPGQGLQFLFEYFSETQRNKGNFPGRFSGRQFSNSRSEMNVSTLELGDSALYLCASSLEGNSGNTIYFGEGSWLTVV.

The chain recombines TRBV6-6 with TRBJ2-7; D is unresolved. Germline V gene lookup returns CDR1 MNHNY and CDR2 SVGAGI (reference sequence). The germline V and J ends were trimmed by 2 bases and 4 bases, with 18 bases remaining between them. The CDR3 has 16 amino acids. The CDR3 region has the DNA TGTGCCAGCAGTTACCACAGCAGCGACAAGGGTTACGAGCAGTACTTC. The encoded protein is CASSYHSSDKGYEQYF.

J is TRBJ2-1 and V is TRBV27; 8 bases map to TRBD2. There are 17 residues in the CDR3. Per germline, CDR1 MNHEY and CDR2 SMNVEV (reference sequence). With V trimmed by 5 bases and J by 7 bases, 16 bases remained unmatched. This chain's CDR3 is CASSPQGGAGGRNEQFF. The CDR3 DNA sequence: TGTGCCAGCAGTCCCCAGGGCGGCGCGGGAGGCAGAAATGAGCAGTTCTTC.

V and J are TRBV30 and TRBJ2-3, with no clear D. The CDR3 totals 11 residues. V was trimmed by 2 bases and J by 4 bases, leaving 4 bases between them. Germline V CDR1 and CDR2: GTSNPN, SVGIG (reference sequence). CDR3 sequence: CAWSTADTQYF. The CDR3 bases are TGTGCCTGGAGTACAGCAGATACGCAGTATTTT.

The chain combines TRBV18 with TRBJ2-2; D is undetermined. Germline assignment: CDR1 KGHSH and CDR2 LQKENI. The ends were cut back, 4 bases at V and 1 base at J, with 13 bases in the middle. The length of the CDR3 is 16 residues. CDR3 coding DNA: TGTGCCAGCTCACGCACCCGGCTTGAGAACACCGGGGAGCTGTTTTTT. Its translation: CASSRTRLENTGELFF. Based on the CDR3 plus reference TRBV18 and TRBJ2-2, the full variable domain is NAGVMQNPRHLVRRRGQEARLRCSPMKGHSHVYWYRQLPEEGLKFMVYLQKENIIDESGMPKERFSAEFPKEGPSILRIQQVVRGDSAAYFCASSRTRLENTGELFFGEGSRLTVL.

The table lists this clone with a few counts. The chain has TRBV4-1 and TRBJ2-2; D unclear. Germline CDR1 MGHRA, CDR2 YSYEKL. V was pared by 1 base and J by 5 bases, with 8 bases between. The CDR3 loop spans 14 amino acids. The CDR3 DNA sequence: TGCGCCAGCAGCCAAGTCGCTGCTACCGGGGAGCTGTTTTTT. This translates into CASSQVAATGELFF.

CDR3 in amino acids: CASRDRLNEQFF. The CDR3 coding sequence is TGTGCCAGCAGAGACAGGCTGAATGAGCAGTTCTTC. The V gene is TRBV28, the J gene TRBJ2-1, with a possible D match to TRBD1 (6 bases). Germline V CDR1 and CDR2: MDHEN, SYDVKM. The CDR3 totals 12 residues. V lost 6 bases, J lost 7 bases, and 10 bases lay in between.

Only a few counts were recorded for this clone. The CDR3 sequence: CASSPGEWVNQPQHF. CDR3 nucleotide sequence: TGCGCCAGCAGCCCAGGGGAATGGGTCAATCAGCCCCAGCATTTT. The chain has TRBV5-1 and TRBJ1-5; maybe TRBD1 (6 bases). Trimming left V 4 bases short and J 3 bases short, with 14 bases between. Germline lookup yields CDR1 SGHRS and CDR2 YFSETQ. The CDR3 spans 15 residues.

The DNA for the CDR3 is TGTGCCATCAGTAAGACAGGGGGAGATCAGCCCCAGCATTTT. As protein: CAISKTGGDQPQHF. V usage is TRBV10-3 and J usage is TRBJ1-5, with 9 nucleotides matching TRBD1. CDR3 length equals 14 residues. J gave up 5 bases and V 5 bases, and 4 bases lay outside the gene matches. CDR1 is ENHRY, CDR2 SYGVKD, per germline.

The genes are TRBV6-6 and TRBJ2-2; 10 positions agree with TRBD1. This CDR3 is built from 16 residues. V lost 7 bases to trimming and J lost 4 bases; unmatched junction nucleotides: 9. CDR1 MNHNY and CDR2 SVGAGI come from the germline V gene (reference sequence). The CDR3 here is CASTRGTGEGTGELFF. The CDR3 nucleotides are TGTGCCAGCACCAGAGGGACAGGGGAAGGCACCGGGGAGCTGTTTTTT.